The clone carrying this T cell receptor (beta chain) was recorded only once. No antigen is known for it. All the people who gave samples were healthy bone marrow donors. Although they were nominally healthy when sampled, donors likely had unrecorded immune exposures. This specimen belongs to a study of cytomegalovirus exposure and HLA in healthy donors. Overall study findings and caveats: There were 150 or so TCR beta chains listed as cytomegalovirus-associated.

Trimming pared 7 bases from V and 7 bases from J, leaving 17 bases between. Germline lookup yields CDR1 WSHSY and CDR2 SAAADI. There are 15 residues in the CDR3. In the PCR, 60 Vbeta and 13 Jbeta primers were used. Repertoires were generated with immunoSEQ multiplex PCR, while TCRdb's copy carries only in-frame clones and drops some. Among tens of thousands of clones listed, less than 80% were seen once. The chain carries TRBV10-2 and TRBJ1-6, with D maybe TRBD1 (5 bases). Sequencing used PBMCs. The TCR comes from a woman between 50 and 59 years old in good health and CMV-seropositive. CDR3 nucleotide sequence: TGCGCCAGCACTACTACAGGCCGTCTAAATTCACCCCTCCACTTT. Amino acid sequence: CASTTTGRLNSPLHF.